Presented here are 21 T cell receptor beta chains from one specimen sequenced in a study of blood T cell repertoires in COVID-19. Some clones are missing from TCRdb's copy, which holds only in-frame ones; the method was immunoSEQ multiplex PCR. The sample contains 95,000 to 150,000 clones, over 75% of which appear only once. The sequencing input was peripheral blood. These receptors were collected from a man aged 55-75 years with acute or convalescent COVID-19.

The rearrangement joins TRBV6-2 or TRBV6-3 to TRBJ2-3, with 14 bases fitting TRBD2. This CDR3 spans 14 amino acids. The V gene end was trimmed by 8 bases and the J gene end by 10 bases; junction bases not matched to a gene: 8. Germline V gene lookup returns CDR1 MNHEY and CDR2 SVGEGT. CDR3 amino acids: CASCPGLAGVAQYF. The CDR3 coding sequence is TGTGCCAGCTGCCCGGGACTAGCGGGAGTGGCGCAGTATTTT.

The gene calls are TRBV4-2 and TRBJ2-7, with TRBD1 as a possible D gene (6 bases). The CDR3 covers 13 residues. V lost 4 bases to trimming and J lost 1 base, with 8 bases between them. The germline CDR1 and CDR2 sequences are LGHNA and YNFKEQ. CDR3 in DNA: TGTGCCAGCAGCCGGGGGCCTTCCTACGAGCAGTACTTC. Protein sequence: CASSRGPSYEQYF.

The genes are TRBV4-1 and TRBJ2-1, with D possibly TRBD1 on 6 matching bases. V was cut by 3 bases and J by 1 base, with 10 bases left in between. The CDR3 totals 15 residues. Germline assignment: CDR1 MGHRA and CDR2 YSYEKL. CDR3 DNA: TGCGCCAGCAGCCAGGAACAGGGATCCTACAATGAGCAGTTCTTC. Its translation is CASSQEQGSYNEQFF.

Only one count was recorded for this clone. The chain recombines TRBV28 with TRBJ2-7; D might be TRBD1 (5 bases). This CDR3 region has 13 residues. CDR1 and CDR2 (germline): MDHEN, SYDVKM. Trimming removed 6 bases at V and 2 bases at J, with 11 bases between. The CDR3 sequence is CASRAPGPYEQYF. The CDR3 DNA reads as TGTGCCAGCAGGGCCCCAGGGCCCTACGAGCAGTACTTC.

This clone was recorded only once. V and J are TRBV27 and TRBJ2-3; perhaps TRBD2 as D (6 bases). Trimming took 5 bases from V and 6 from J, leaving 18 bases between them. The CDR3 spans 15 residues. Per germline, CDR1 MNHEY and CDR2 SMNVEV (reference sequence). The CDR3 protein is CASSAGTLHPDTQYF. CDR3 DNA sequence: TGTGCCAGCAGTGCCGGGACTCTTCATCCCGATACGCAGTATTTT.

The rearrangement links TRBV18 to TRBJ2-6; D is unclear. Trimming took 1 base from V and 0 from J, leaving 7 bases between them. CDR1 and CDR2 (germline): KGHSH, LQKENI. This CDR3 contains 16 residues. The CDR3 bases are TGTGCCAGCTCACCACTAGCCTTCTCTGGGGCCAACGTCCTGACTTTC. This sequence encodes CASSPLAFSGANVLTF.

The chain links TRBV12-5 to TRBJ1-2; D perhaps matches TRBD1 (5 bases). Looked up from germline, CDR1 is LGHNT and CDR2 is FRNRAP. CDR3 length: 16 residues. The ends were cut back, 2 bases at V and 0 bases at J, with 13 bases in the middle. DNA of the CDR3: TGTGCTAGTGGTTTGTCACGGGGGGATTCTAACTATGGCTACACCTTC. As protein: CASGLSRGDSNYGYTF.

This chain uses TRBV19 with TRBJ1-2; D not certain. Trimming removed 5 bases at V and 3 bases at J, with 13 bases between. The CDR3 consists of 14 residues. CDR1 is LNHDA and CDR2 is SQIVND in the germline V gene (reference sequence). The CDR3 is CASSSRARDYGYTF. CDR3 nucleotide sequence: TGTGCCAGTAGTTCGAGAGCCCGCGACTATGGCTACACCTTC.

The rearrangement uses TRBV2 and TRBJ2-2, with TRBD1 matching 8 bases. The CDR3 is made up of 15 amino acids. Germline V gene sequence: CDR1 SNHLY, CDR2 FYNNEI. Trimming at V came to 2 bases and at J to 2 bases, leaving 1 base not matched to a gene. The CDR3 protein is CASSEQGANTGELFF. The CDR3 DNA sequence: TGTGCCAGCAGTGAACAGGGGGCCAACACCGGGGAGCTGTTTTTT.

This clone was seen once. The rearrangement uses TRBV5-4 and TRBJ2-3; TRBD2 agrees at 11 bases. The CDR3 spans 17 residues. Unmatched junction bases numbered 6, after V lost 3 bases and J lost 0 bases. Germline loops: CDR1 SGHNT, CDR2 YYREEE (reference sequence). The CDR3 DNA sequence: TGTGCCAGCAGCTCCAAGACTAGCGGGATTAGCACAGATACGCAGTATTTT. As protein: CASSSKTSGISTDTQYF. The full variable domain, its missing parts supplied by reference TRBV5-4 and TRBJ2-3, is ETGVTQSPTHLIKTRGQQVTLRCSSQSGHNTVSWYQQALGQGPQFIFQYYREEENGRGNFPPRFSGLQFPNYSSELNVNALELDDSALYLCASSSKTSGISTDTQYFGPGTRLTVL.

The V and J genes are TRBV27 and TRBJ1-6, with 7 nucleotides matching TRBD1. The CDR3 spans 16 residues. Germline V gives CDR1 MNHEY, CDR2 SMNVEV (reference sequence). The V gene end was trimmed by 7 bases and the J gene end by 1 base; junction bases not matched to a gene: 7. CDR3: CASTPTGKSYNSPLHF. For the CDR3, the DNA is TGTGCCAGCACCCCGACAGGGAAATCCTATAATTCACCCCTCCACTTT.

This clone turned up a few times. The chain uses TRBV9 and TRBJ1-6; 7 nucleotides match TRBD1. The CDR3 contains 15 residues. J lost 0 bases, V lost 4 bases, and 1 base had no gene match. CDR1 is SGDLS and CDR2 is YYNGEE in the germline V gene. DNA of the CDR3: TGTGCCAGCAGCACAGGGGACTCCTATAATTCACCCCTCCACTTT. It specifies CASSTGDSYNSPLHF.

The chain carries TRBV20-1 and TRBJ2-7; no reliable D call. Germline V gives CDR1 DFQATT, CDR2 SNEGSKA (reference sequence). The CDR3 has 11 residues. Trimming stripped 6 bases from V and 9 bases from J, with 15 bases between. The CDR3 DNA follows: TGCAGTGCCTTGCTACTCATCGGGCAGTACTTC. Translated, it gives CSALLLIGQYF.

J is TRBJ2-1 and V is TRBV5-5; possibly TRBD2 for D (5 bases). Germline V gives CDR1 SGHKS, CDR2 YYEKEE (reference sequence). The length of the CDR3 is 15 residues. Between the trimmed V and J ends, which lost 0 bases and 5 bases, there was a span of 12 bases. In DNA form, the CDR3 reads TGTGCCAGCAGCTTGGGGACTCGTGGCCACAATGAGCAGTTCTTC. Translating it yields CASSLGTRGHNEQFF.

V usage is TRBV3-1 (or the pseudogene TRBV3-2) and J usage is TRBJ2-3; TRBD2 matches at 12 bases. CDR3 length: 18 residues. Germline CDR1 and CDR2: LGHDT and YNNKEL (reference sequence). With V trimmed by 1 base and J by 1 base, 6 bases remained unmatched. CDR3 sequence (DNA): TGTGCCAGCAGCCAAGGTGGACTAGCGGGACGGGGCACAGATACGCAGTATTTT. It codes for CASSQGGLAGRGTDTQYF.

This rearrangement joins TRBV14 to TRBJ2-1; D unclear. Trimming cost V 1 base and J 8 bases, with 9 bases left between them. The CDR3 runs to 13 residues. In germline, CDR1 is SGHDN, CDR2 FVKESK. The DNA of the CDR3 is TGTGCCAGCAGCCAAGGGGTACGGGATGAGCAGTTCTTC. Its protein is CASSQGVRDEQFF. The full variable domain, in which reference TRBV14 and TRBJ2-1 provide the parts outside the CDR3, is EAGVTQFPSHSVIEKGQTVTLRCDPISGHDNLYWYRRVMGKEIKFLLHFVKESKQDESGMPNNRFLAERTGGTYSTLKVQPAELEDSGVYFCASSQGVRDEQFFGPGTRLTVL.

This sequence joins TRBV12-3 or TRBV12-4 and TRBJ2-6; D not resolved. Trimming shortened V by 3 bases and J by 4 bases, and 4 bases separated the two germline ends. The CDR3 length is 13 residues. The chain's CDR3 is CASSFGGANVLTF. CDR3 DNA sequence: TGTGCCAGCAGTTTTGGCGGGGCCAACGTCCTGACTTTC.

The chain has TRBV30 and TRBJ1-5; possibly TRBD1 for D (5 bases). CDR1 is GTSNPN and CDR2 is SVGIG in the germline V gene (reference sequence). Between the trimmed V and J ends, which lost 4 bases and 3 bases, there was a span of 13 bases. This CDR3 has 14 amino acids. The CDR3 DNA is TGTGCCTGGACGCGGGACGGCGCCAATCAGCCCCAGCATTTT. It specifies CAWTRDGANQPQHF.

This chain links TRBV28 with TRBJ1-2; D is unclear. The CDR3 extends over 16 amino acids. V was trimmed by 1 base and J by 1 base, leaving 13 bases between them. Germline V CDR1 and CDR2: MDHEN, SYDVKM. CDR3 protein: CASSLYLGGINYGYTF. The CDR3 DNA reads as TGTGCCAGCAGTTTATATTTAGGCGGGATTAACTATGGCTACACCTTC.

This chain joins TRBV24-1 and TRBJ2-7; D call uncertain. V was clipped by 4 bases and J by 4 bases, with 4 bases between them. CDR1 KGHDR and CDR2 SFDVKD come from the germline V gene. The CDR3 covers 11 residues. The CDR3 DNA reads as TGTGCCACCAGTGACCGTTACGAGCAGTACTTC. It codes for CATSDRYEQYF.

The rearrangement joins TRBV27 to TRBJ2-1; the match to TRBD1 covers 8 bases. This CDR3 has 17 amino acids. Germline values: CDR1 MNHEY, CDR2 SMNVEV (reference sequence). J was trimmed by 1 base and V by 5 bases; bases with no gene match: 10. CDR3 loop: CASSIRTGIRSYNEQFF. The DNA for the CDR3 is TGTGCCAGCAGTATACGGACAGGGATCAGATCCTACAATGAGCAGTTCTTC.